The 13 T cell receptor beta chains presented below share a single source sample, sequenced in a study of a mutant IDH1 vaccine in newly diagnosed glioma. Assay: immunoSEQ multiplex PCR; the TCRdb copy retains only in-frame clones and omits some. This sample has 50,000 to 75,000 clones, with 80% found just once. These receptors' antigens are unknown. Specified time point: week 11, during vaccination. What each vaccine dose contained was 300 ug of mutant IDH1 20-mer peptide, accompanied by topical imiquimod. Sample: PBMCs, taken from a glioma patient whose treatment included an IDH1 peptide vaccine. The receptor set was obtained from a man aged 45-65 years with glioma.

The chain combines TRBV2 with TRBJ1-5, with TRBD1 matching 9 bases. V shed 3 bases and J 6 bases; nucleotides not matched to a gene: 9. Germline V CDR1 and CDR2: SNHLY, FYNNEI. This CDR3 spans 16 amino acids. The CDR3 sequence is CASSDLTGGFGQPQHF. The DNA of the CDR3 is TGTGCCAGCAGTGATCTAACAGGGGGCTTTGGTCAGCCCCAGCATTTT.

CDR3 DNA sequence: TGCGCCAGCAGCTTGAGAAGTCGCACAGATACGCAGTATTTT. Translated, it gives CASSLRSRTDTQYF. The J gene is TRBJ2-3, the V gene TRBV5-1; unclear D gene. Trimming removed 1 base at V and 1 base at J, with 7 bases between. Looked up from germline, CDR1 is SGHRS and CDR2 is YFSETQ. The CDR3 extends over 14 amino acids.

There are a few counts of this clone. The CDR3 DNA sequence: TGTGCAGCGAGGAGGGCGCCTTACAATGAGCAGTTCTTC. It translates to CAARRAPYNEQFF. The gene calls are TRBV18 and TRBJ2-1; D may be TRBD2 (6 bases). This CDR3 is built from 13 residues. Germline V gene sequence: CDR1 KGHSH, CDR2 LQKENI.

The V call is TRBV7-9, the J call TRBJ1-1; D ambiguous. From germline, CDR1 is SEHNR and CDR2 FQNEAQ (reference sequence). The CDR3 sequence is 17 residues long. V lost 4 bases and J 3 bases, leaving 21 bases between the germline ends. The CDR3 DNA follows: TGTGCCAGCAGCTCCCCCCTCAGTACTTTGACTGACACTGAAGCTTTCTTT. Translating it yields CASSSPLSTLTDTEAFF.

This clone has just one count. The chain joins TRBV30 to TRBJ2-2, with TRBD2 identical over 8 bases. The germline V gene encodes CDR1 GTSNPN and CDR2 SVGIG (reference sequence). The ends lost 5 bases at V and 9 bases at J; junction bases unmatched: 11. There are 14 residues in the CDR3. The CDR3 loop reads CAWSSGGAGRELFF. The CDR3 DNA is TGTGCCTGGTCATCCGGGGGGGCGGGAAGGGAGCTGTTTTTT.

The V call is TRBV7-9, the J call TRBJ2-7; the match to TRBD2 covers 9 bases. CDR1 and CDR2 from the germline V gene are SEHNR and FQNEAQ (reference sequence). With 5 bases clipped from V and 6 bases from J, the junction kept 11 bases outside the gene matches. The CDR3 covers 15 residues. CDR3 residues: CASSQFLGLALEQYF. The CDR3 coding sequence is TGTGCCAGCAGCCAATTTTTGGGACTAGCTCTCGAGCAGTACTTC.

CDR3 in amino acids: CASSYLDTPYHGYTF. The CDR3 nucleotides are TGTGCCAGCAGTTATTTGGACACCCCGTATCATGGCTACACCTTC. V and J are TRBV6-6 and TRBJ1-2; D is possibly TRBD1 (5 bases). Trimming took 3 bases from V and 6 from J, leaving 17 bases between them. In germline, CDR1 is MNHNY, CDR2 SVGAGI (reference sequence). The CDR3 runs 15 residues.

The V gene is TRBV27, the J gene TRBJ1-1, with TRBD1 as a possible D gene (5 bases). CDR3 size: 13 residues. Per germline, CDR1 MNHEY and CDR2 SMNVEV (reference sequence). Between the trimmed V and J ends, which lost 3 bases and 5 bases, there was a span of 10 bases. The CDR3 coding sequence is TGTGCCAGCAGTTTTCCCGGGGGGACTGAAGCTTTCTTT. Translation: CASSFPGGTEAFF.

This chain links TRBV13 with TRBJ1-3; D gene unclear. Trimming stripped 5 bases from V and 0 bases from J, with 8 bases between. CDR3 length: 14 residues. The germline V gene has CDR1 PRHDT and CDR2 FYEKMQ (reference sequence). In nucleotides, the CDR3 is TGTGCCAGCAGCCCCCTCAGCTCTGGAAACACCATATATTTT. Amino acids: CASSPLSSGNTIYF.

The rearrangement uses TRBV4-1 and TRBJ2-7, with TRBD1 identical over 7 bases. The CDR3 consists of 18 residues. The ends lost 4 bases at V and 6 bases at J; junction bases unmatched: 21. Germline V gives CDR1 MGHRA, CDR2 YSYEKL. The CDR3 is CASSRRPPNLGTESEQYF. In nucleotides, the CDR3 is TGCGCCAGCAGCCGAAGACCTCCCAACCTCGGGACAGAGTCCGAGCAGTACTTC.

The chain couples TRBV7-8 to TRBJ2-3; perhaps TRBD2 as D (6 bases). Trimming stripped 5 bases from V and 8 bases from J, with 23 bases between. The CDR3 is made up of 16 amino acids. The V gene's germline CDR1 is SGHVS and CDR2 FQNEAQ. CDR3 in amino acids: CASSPQWGRRRGTQYF. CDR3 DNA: TGTGCCAGCAGCCCCCAATGGGGGAGGAGGCGTGGTACGCAGTATTTT.

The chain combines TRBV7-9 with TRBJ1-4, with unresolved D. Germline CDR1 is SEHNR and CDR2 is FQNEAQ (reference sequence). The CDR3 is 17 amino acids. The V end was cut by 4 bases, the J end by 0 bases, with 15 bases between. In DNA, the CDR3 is TGTGCCAGCAGCTCGACCTCTGTTCCTGCAACTAATGAAAAACTGTTTTTT. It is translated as CASSSTSVPATNEKLFF.

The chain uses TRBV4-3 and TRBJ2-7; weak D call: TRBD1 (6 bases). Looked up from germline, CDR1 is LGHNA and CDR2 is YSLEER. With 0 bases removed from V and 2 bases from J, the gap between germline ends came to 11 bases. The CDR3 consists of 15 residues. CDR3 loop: CASSQDRKGAYEQYF. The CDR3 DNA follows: TGCGCCAGCAGCCAAGACAGGAAGGGGGCCTACGAGCAGTACTTC.